This T cell receptor (beta chain) was retrieved from a study of OX40 agonist ivuxolimab in advanced cancers. Looking at the study overall: Ivuxolimab was an agonistic, fully human IgG2 monoclonal antibody directed against OX40 (CD134), a costimulatory receptor. Intravenous ivuxolimab was administered to patients every 2 weeks at six dose levels: 0.01, 0.1, 0.3, 1.5, 3 and 10 mg/kg. Of the approximately 50 patients in dose escalation, approximately 20 had hepatocellular carcinoma, some 15 had melanoma, 9 had renal cell carcinoma and 9 had head and neck cancer. In the dose-escalation cohort, 82.7% of patients were male, and the mean age was approximately 60 years, with a range of roughly 23 to 85. Patients were allowed to have had prior anti-PD-1, anti-PD-L1 or anti-CTLA-4 therapy, and roughly 40% of the dose-escalation patients had been treated with checkpoint inhibitors. Partial responses occurred in three dose-escalation patients, of whom one had hepatocellular carcinoma and two had cutaneous melanoma. Peripheral TCRbeta sequencing aimed to test whether ivuxolimab altered TCR sequence diversity and caused clonal T-cell expansion. The paper covers the monotherapy dose-escalation part of the phase I ivuxolimab trial, which included N of about 50 patients.

For this clone: Its recognized antigen is unknown. Base qualities are not provided; no much larger clone lies one nucleotide away.

Here V drops 2 bases and J drops 2 bases, and the junction holds 10 bases not matched to any gene. CDR1 SGHTA and CDR2 FQGTGA are derived from the germline V gene. The CDR3, from cysteine to phenylalanine, totals 17 residues. The sequence is cut down to CDR3 DNA, 51 bases in frame from base 1. The trial excluded patients who had a history of autoimmune disease or were on systemic immunosuppression. Peripheral blood for TCR sequencing was collected from all dose cohorts at baseline, on cycle 4 day 1, and on cycle 7 day 1. Samples were obtained from an open-label, multicenter, first-in-human phase I dose-escalation trial of ivuxolimab. The trial enrolled adults with locally advanced or metastatic head and neck squamous cell, hepatocellular, melanoma or renal cell carcinoma. CD4+ and CD8+ T cells were sorted separately from peripheral blood before TCR sequencing. Overall study results and their limits: At doses from 0.1 to 3.0 mg/kg, clonal expansion was seen in both CD4+ and CD8+ blood T cells between baseline and week 6. Antigen specificity was not determined for the clonally expanded peripheral T cells. After ivuxolimab, expanded clones were on average more numerous among CD8+ T cells than among CD4+ T cells. Low levels of normalized T-cell clonal expansion were also shown by some nonresponding patients. Partial responders in the 0.1-3.0 mg/kg groups had among the lowest normalized peripheral clonal expansion, especially among CD8+ T cells.

To sequence the TCRbeta CDR3 region, genomic DNA was isolated from the sorted cells. TCRbeta CDR3 regions were sequenced using the immunoSEQ Assay. TCRdb took over this immuneACCESS table, retaining in-frame rearrangements with V and J assigned. Such tables are incomplete; in checked studies, under half of the missing clones stem from an unresolved V gene, and the remainder is unexplained. Recorded for this sample are 30,000 to 40,000 clones; about nine tenths of them occurred a single time. The biggest ten clones account for about 9% of the sample. This material consisted of CD4+ or CD8+ T cells sorted from blood, taken in a trial of the OX40 agonist ivuxolimab. The sequence was collected from an adult with an advanced solid tumor such as melanoma, head and neck, liver or kidney cancer. The rearrangement combines TRBV7-3 with TRBJ2-7; TRBD2 fits 9 bases in the junction. The nucleotides read TGTGCCAGCAGCTTAGTATATAGCGGGAGCGACACCTACGAGCAGTACTTC. Its coded protein is CASSLVYSGSDTYEQYF.